The 3 T cell receptor beta chains presented below share a single source sample, sequenced in a study of cytomegalovirus exposure and HLA in healthy donors. The PCR employed 60 Vbeta primers together with 13 Jbeta primers. The method was immunoSEQ multiplex PCR; TCRdb's version includes in-frame clones alone and lacks a portion of them. The sample carries fewer than 150,000 clones, about four fifths recorded once. Sequences were obtained from PBMCs. Source of these receptors: a man between 40 and 49 years old in good health and CMV-seropositive.

The chain is built from TRBV7-9 and TRBJ2-2, with D possibly being TRBD1 (5 bases). Germline loops: CDR1 SEHNR, CDR2 FQNEAQ (reference sequence). Trimming removed 8 bases from V and 2 bases from J, with 15 bases in between. The CDR3 runs to 15 residues. CDR3 residues: CASWPGLSNTGELFF. The DNA for the CDR3 is TGTGCCAGCTGGCCAGGGTTAAGCAACACCGGGGAGCTGTTTTTT. The full variable domain, rest sourced from reference TRBV7-9 and TRBJ2-2, is DTGVSQNPRHKITKRGQNVTFRCDPISEHNRLYWYRQTLGQGPEFLTYFQNEAQLEKSRLLSDRFSAERPKGSFSTLEIQRTEQGDSAMYLCASWPGLSNTGELFFGEGSRLTVL.

CDR3 DNA: TGTGCCAGTAGGGGACCGGGACTAGCGGGGGGTACCAACTCCTACGAGCAGTACTTC. Its protein is CASRGPGLAGGTNSYEQYF. This chain links TRBV19 with TRBJ2-7; 15 nucleotides align to TRBD2. Trimming at V came to 6 bases and at J to 0 bases, leaving 12 bases not matched to a gene. CDR3 length equals 19 residues. CDR1 LNHDA and CDR2 SQIVND come from the germline V gene (reference sequence).

V usage is TRBV5-4 and J usage is TRBJ2-2; 9 bases fit TRBD1. V shed 7 bases and J 6 bases; nucleotides not matched to a gene: 10. CDR3 length: 15 residues. Per germline, CDR1 SGHNT and CDR2 YYREEE (reference sequence). CDR3 bases: TGTGCCAGCGGGAAATGGGACAGGGACGCCGGGGAGCTGTTTTTT. It translates to CASGKWDRDAGELFF.